One and the same sample provided the 11 T cell receptor beta chains below, sequenced in a study of T cell responses to AZD1222 COVID-19 vaccine (dated by TCRdb to the early 2020s). Libraries were made using the immunoSEQ multiplex PCR assay. TCRdb carries this immuneACCESS record with in-frame sequences only. Its versions omit some clonotypes, under half of them owing to an unresolved V gene in the studies checked, with the rest unexplained. Counted in this sample were some 150,000 clones; 70% to 90% of them appeared once. The ten top clones hold more than 6.5% of the sample. The meaning of the sample's time point label: sample from adult after SARS-CoV-2 infection, after symptom onset. Sample: peripheral blood, taken after recovery from COVID-19. All receptors derive from an adult who had recovered from COVID-19.

This chain joins TRBV9 and TRBJ1-1; TRBD1 agrees at 7 bases. This CDR3 is built from 17 residues. The V gene end was trimmed by 3 bases and the J gene end by 1 base; junction bases not matched to a gene: 12. In germline, CDR1 is SGDLS, CDR2 YYNGEE. DNA for the CDR3: TGTGCCAGCAGCGAACCACAGGGGCAAAGGGGGAACACTGAAGCTTTCTTT. It encodes CASSEPQGQRGNTEAFF.

The genes are TRBV20-1 and TRBJ2-7, with D unclear. CDR1 is DFQATT, CDR2 SNEGSKA, per germline (reference sequence). Trimming removed 3 bases at V and 12 bases at J, with 9 bases between. This CDR3 is 9 amino acids long. This chain's CDR3 is CSASRPRYF. The CDR3 DNA is TGCAGTGCTAGTCGGCCGAGGTACTTC.

This clone was found a few times. This chain connects TRBV7-2 to TRBJ2-1; TRBD2 might be the D (5 bases). The V and J ends lost 1 base and 4 bases respectively, with 17 bases between them. The germline V gene has CDR1 SGHTA and CDR2 FQGNSA. The CDR3 length is 17 residues. The CDR3 sequence is CASSLVVSGGFYNEQFF. The CDR3 DNA sequence: TGTGCCAGCAGCTTAGTAGTGAGCGGCGGATTTTACAATGAGCAGTTCTTC.

The chain links TRBV5-4 to TRBJ1-1; D gene uncertain. From germline, CDR1 is SGHNT and CDR2 YYREEE (reference sequence). The CDR3 totals 15 residues. Trimming removed 4 bases at V and 0 bases at J, with 13 bases between. The CDR3 sequence is CASSTPEVMNTEAFF. The CDR3 coding sequence is TGTGCCAGCAGCACACCGGAGGTAATGAACACTGAAGCTTTCTTT.

This clone was counted a few times. The chain links TRBV6-2 or TRBV6-3 to TRBJ1-2; a possible D gene is TRBD1 (5 bases). Per germline, CDR1 MNHEY and CDR2 SVGEGT. Trimming took off 2 bases at V and 3 bases at J, with 13 bases between the two ends. The CDR3 is 15 residues long. CDR3 loop: CASSYEGLFYYGYTF. CDR3 DNA: TGTGCCAGCAGTTACGAGGGGCTATTCTACTATGGCTACACCTTC.

The rearrangement joins TRBV7-9 to TRBJ2-5; D remains ambiguous. CDR1 and CDR2 from the germline V gene are SEHNR and FQNEAQ (reference sequence). Deletions cut 3 bases from V and 3 bases from J, with 11 bases between. The CDR3 has 14 amino acids. The CDR3 loop reads CASSFLVDEETQYF. The CDR3 coding sequence is TGTGCCAGCAGCTTCTTAGTGGACGAAGAGACCCAGTACTTC.

V usage is TRBV13 and J usage is TRBJ2-3, with a weak D call TRBD2 (5 bases). Germline assignment: CDR1 PRHDT and CDR2 FYEKMQ (reference sequence). The CDR3 loop spans 14 amino acids. The V end lost 6 bases, the J end lost 1 base, and 11 bases lay between the germline ends. The CDR3, as DNA: TGTGCCAGCAGTGAGGTTAGCGGCACAGATACGCAGTATTTT. It translates to CASSEVSGTDTQYF.

This chain links TRBV9 with TRBJ2-5, with D perhaps assigned TRBD1 or TRBD2 (5 bases each). Trimming removed 4 bases from V and 2 bases from J, with 15 bases in between. This CDR3 has 15 residues. The V gene's germline CDR1 is SGDLS and CDR2 YYNGEE. The chain's CDR3 is CASSSKTGPQETQYF. The CDR3 nucleotides are TGTGCCAGCAGCTCCAAAACGGGGCCGCAAGAGACCCAGTACTTC.

The gene calls are TRBV25-1 and TRBJ1-4; 8 nucleotides agree with TRBD1. Germline V CDR1 and CDR2: MGHDK, SYGVNS. Trimming removed 2 bases from V and 8 bases from J; junction bases left unmatched: 10. The CDR3 length is 16 residues. The chain's CDR3 is CASSEKFNRGYEKLFF. The DNA for the CDR3 is TGTGCCAGCAGTGAAAAGTTTAACAGGGGGTACGAAAAACTGTTTTTT.

This rearrangement joins TRBV6-5 to TRBJ2-2; TRBD1 matches at 7 bases. Per germline, CDR1 MNHEY and CDR2 SVGAGI. The CDR3 is made up of 15 amino acids. Unmatched junction bases numbered 5, after V lost 2 bases and J lost 5 bases. The CDR3 DNA reads TGTGCCAGCAGTTACGGACAGGCCCGGACCGGGGAGCTGTTTTTT. It specifies CASSYGQARTGELFF.

The chain links TRBV28 to TRBJ2-2, with D perhaps TRBD1 (6 bases). CDR1 and CDR2 (germline): MDHEN, SYDVKM. The CDR3 contains 16 residues. The germline V and J ends were trimmed by 3 bases and 4 bases, with 15 bases remaining between them. CDR3 region: CASSFETGRGTGELFF. CDR3 nucleotides: TGTGCCAGCAGTTTTGAGACAGGCAGGGGCACCGGGGAGCTGTTTTTT.